The 2 T cell receptor beta chains given below trace back to one sample, sequenced in a study of CD8+CD57+ T cells in acquired aplastic anemia. It was patients with CD8+CD57+ cell expansion by flow cytometry who were chosen for sequencing. The template for TCR beta VDJ and CDR3 sequence profiling was genomic DNA. TCRdb passed the reads through MiXCR, listing each CDR3 protein once. The sample shows under 250,000 distinct CDR3 sequences, around 45% of them seen only once. Input material: sorted CD4+, CD8+, or CD8+CD57+ T cells (not recorded which) from PBMCs. Receptor source: a human donor with aplastic anemia.

This clonotype was seen repeatedly, ten times or more. V is TRBV6-5 and J is TRBJ2-5; a weak D match, TRBD2 (6 bases). The V and J ends lost 5 bases and 5 bases respectively, with 12 bases between them. The CDR3 runs to 13 residues. From germline, CDR1 is MNHEY and CDR2 SVGAGI. CDR3 protein: CASSIGTWETQYF. CDR3 sequence (DNA): TGTGCCAGCAGTATAGGGACTTGGGAGACCCAGTACTTC.

This sequence joins TRBV11-3 and TRBJ2-4; tentative D call: TRBD1 (6 bases). Germline-derived CDR1 and CDR2 are SGHNT and YENEEA. This CDR3 has 12 residues. V was clipped by 6 bases and J by 6 bases, with 9 bases between them. CDR3 DNA sequence: TGTGCCAGCAGTTCACAGGGAAACATTCAGTACTTC. Protein product: CASSSQGNIQYF.